This T cell receptor (beta chain) was captured in a study of CD8+CD57+ T cells in acquired aplastic anemia. Patients chosen for sequencing had CD8+CD57+ cells that had expanded, as shown by flow cytometry. The template used for profiling TCR beta VDJ and CDR3 was genomic DNA. Via MiXCR, TCRdb re-called the reads, giving one row per CDR3 protein. The repertoire holds 300,000 or so distinct CDR3 sequences, with 50% to 65% as singletons. CDR3 size: 13 residues. Germline CDR1 is LNHDA and CDR2 is SQIVND (reference sequence). V trimming: 1 base; J trimming: 8 bases; junction bases outside the gene matches: 2.

The source material was sorted CD4+, CD8+, or CD8+CD57+ T cells (not recorded which) from PBMCs. The sequence derives from a human donor with aplastic anemia. The chain uses TRBV19 and TRBJ2-1; 7 nucleotides line up with TRBD1. CDR3 nucleotide sequence: TGTGCCAGTAGTATAGGACAGGGCTATGAGCAGTTCTTC. It codes for CASSIGQGYEQFF.